This is a list of T cell receptor beta chains from one sample in a study of blood T cell repertoires in COVID-19. The protocol was immunoSEQ multiplex PCR, while the TCRdb copy is restricted to in-frame clones and leaves out a portion. The sample holds approximately 280,000 clones, 90% seen once. The sequencing input was peripheral blood. The receptors shown here come from a woman aged 25 to 39 with COVID-19, enrolled during active disease. Both conserved end residues are part of each CDR3. A D gene is named only where the DNA matches it firmly. A clone size is listed for some rows: how often the clone was seen (once, few, many), or a class if it is expanded.

V,D,J,size,CDR3,DNA
TRBV28,TRBD2,TRBJ2-3,.,CASSPMGSGSGTDTQYF,TGTGCCAGCAGCCCAATGGGTAGCGGGAGTGGTACAGATACGCAGTATTTT
TRBV6-1,.,TRBJ2-3,.,CASSEGLHTQYF,TGTGCCAGCAGTGAAGGGCTTCATACGCAGTATTTT
TRBV6-6,TRBD1,TRBJ1-5,.,CASTSGGGSNQPQHF,TGTGCCAGCACCTCAGGGGGCGGGAGCAATCAGCCCCAGCATTTT
TRBV29-1,.,TRBJ1-1,once,CSVDSWGNTEAFF,TGCAGCGTGGACAGTTGGGGGAACACTGAAGCTTTCTTT
TRBV6-2/TRBV6-3,.,TRBJ1-5,.,CASSPERFNQPQHF,TGTGCCAGCAGTCCCGAGAGGTTCAATCAGCCCCAGCATTTT
TRBV28,.,TRBJ2-5,.,CASTSYQETQYF,TGTGCCAGCACCTCGTACCAAGAGACCCAGTACTTC
TRBV7-9,.,TRBJ1-2,few,CASSFDSFYGYTF,TGTGCCAGCAGCTTTGACAGTTTCTATGGCTACACCTTC
TRBV6-5,TRBD1,TRBJ1-5,.,CASTVTGAKDQPQHF,TGTGCCAGCACCGTAACAGGGGCCAAGGATCAGCCCCAGCATTTT
TRBV3-1/TRBV3-2,.,TRBJ2-2,.,CASSQDLGELFF,TGTGCCAGCAGCCAAGATCTCGGGGAGCTGTTTTTT
TRBV7-6,.,TRBJ2-2,.,CASSSRTGELFF,TGTGCCAGCAGCTCCAGGACCGGGGAGCTGTTTTTT
TRBV5-1,.,TRBJ2-3,.,CASSFQGPSTDTQYF,TGCGCCAGCAGCTTTCAGGGGCCTAGCACAGATACGCAGTATTTT
TRBV3-1/TRBV3-2,TRBD1,TRBJ1-2,.,CASSQGTGWAYGYTF,TGTGCCAGCAGCCAAGGGACAGGTTGGGCCTATGGCTACACCTTC
TRBV25-1,TRBD2,TRBJ2-7,.,CASSGGGLAAGEQYF,TGTGCCAGCAGTGGGGGAGGACTAGCGGCGGGAGAGCAGTACTTC
TRBV2,TRBD1,TRBJ2-1,.,CASRRDRAGNEQFF,TGTGCCAGCAGAAGGGACAGGGCGGGCAATGAGCAGTTCTTC
TRBV3-1/TRBV3-2,TRBD1,TRBJ1-5,.,CASSQGTGGNQPQHF,TGTGCCAGCAGCCAAGGGACAGGGGGGAATCAGCCCCAGCATTTT
TRBV7-9,.,TRBJ2-3,.,CASSLGADTDTQYF,TGTGCCAGCAGCTTAGGGGCCGACACAGATACGCAGTATTTT
TRBV7-9,TRBD2,TRBJ2-1,.,CASRQLAGDSYNEQFF,TGTGCCAGCAGACAACTAGCGGGGGACTCCTACAATGAGCAGTTCTTC
TRBV7-6,TRBD2,TRBJ2-7,.,CASSSGTSGIGEQYF,TGTGCCAGCAGCTCGGGGACTAGCGGGATTGGGGAGCAGTACTTC
TRBV5-1,TRBD2,TRBJ2-1,.,CASSSGTSGHNEQFF,TGCGCCAGCAGCTCCGGGACTAGCGGACACAATGAGCAGTTCTTC
TRBV28,TRBD1,TRBJ2-2,.,CASRQTGLSTGELFF,TGTGCCAGCAGGCAGACAGGGCTTAGCACCGGGGAGCTGTTTTTT
TRBV28,.,TRBJ2-7,once,CASTLGGLRGEQYF,TGTGCCAGCACCTTGGGGGGCCTCAGGGGGGAGCAGTACTTC
TRBV6-5,.,TRBJ2-1,once,CASNQGGSYNEQFF,TGTGCCAGCAATCAGGGGGGATCCTACAATGAGCAGTTCTTC
TRBV11-2,TRBD2,TRBJ2-2,.,CASSLVPGGAGELFF,TGTGCCAGCAGCTTAGTTCCGGGAGGGGCCGGGGAGCTGTTTTTT
TRBV11-2,.,TRBJ2-1,few,CASSLTGEQFF,TGTGCCAGCAGCTTGACTGGTGAGCAGTTCTTC
TRBV2,.,TRBJ2-7,few,CASGQSGYEQYF,TGTGCCAGCGGACAGTCTGGCTACGAGCAGTACTTC
TRBV2,.,TRBJ1-2,.,CASSEAAGGDGYTF,TGTGCCAGCAGTGAAGCGGCTGGAGGGGATGGCTACACCTTC
TRBV30,TRBD1,TRBJ2-7,.,CAWRRTGSPYEQYF,TGTGCCTGGAGGCGGACAGGGTCCCCCTACGAGCAGTACTTC
TRBV7-2,.,TRBJ1-1,.,CASSLAAVEAFF,TGTGCCAGCAGCTTAGCGGCAGTTGAAGCTTTCTTT
TRBV5-4,.,TRBJ1-1,.,CASSLAARAVNTEAFF,TGTGCCAGCAGCTTAGCCGCCAGAGCGGTTAACACTGAAGCTTTCTTT
TRBV9,TRBD2,TRBJ2-3,once,CASSDGEGAGTDTQYF,TGTGCCAGCAGCGACGGGGAGGGAGCGGGCACAGATACGCAGTATTTT
TRBV19,.,TRBJ1-5,.,CASSQGFRQPQHF,TGTGCCAGCTCACAGGGATTCCGTCAGCCCCAGCATTTT
TRBV27,TRBD2,TRBJ2-2,.,CASCSGTSGVGELFF,TGTGCCAGCTGCTCCGGGACTAGCGGAGTGGGGGAGCTGTTTTTT
TRBV6-5,.,TRBJ1-1,.,CASIAGNTEAFF,TGTGCCAGCATAGCGGGGAACACTGAAGCTTTCTTT
TRBV5-1,.,TRBJ1-3,.,CASSLGGRGQRNTIYF,TGCGCCAGCAGCTTGGGAGGGAGAGGCCAGCGAAACACCATATATTTT
TRBV18,.,TRBJ2-2,.,CASSMDLPTTGELFF,TGTGCCAGCTCAATGGACTTGCCGACTACCGGGGAGCTGTTTTTT
TRBV10-1,.,TRBJ2-2,.,CASSQGQNTGELFF,TGCGCCAGCTCTCAGGGACAGAACACCGGGGAGCTGTTTTTT
TRBV5-1,.,TRBJ1-1,.,CASSLAGQPNTEAFF,TGCGCCAGCAGCTTGGCCGGACAGCCGAACACTGAAGCTTTCTTT
TRBV10-3,TRBD1,TRBJ2-6,.,CAISERQGSTGANVLTF,TGTGCCATCAGTGAGAGACAGGGGTCGACCGGGGCCAACGTCCTGACTTTC
TRBV4-3,TRBD1,TRBJ1-4,.,CASSQDSGQGANSYEKLFF,TGCGCCAGCAGCCAAGATTCTGGACAGGGGGCAAACTCTTATGAAAAACTGTTTTTT
TRBV30,TRBD1,TRBJ1-5,.,CAWSPLQPGQGDQPQHF,TGTGCCTGGAGCCCCCTCCAGCCGGGACAGGGTGATCAGCCCCAGCATTTT
TRBV27,.,TRBJ1-2,.,CASSLTTATGDNYGYTF,TGTGCCAGCAGTTTGACTACCGCGACAGGTGACAACTATGGCTACACCTTC
TRBV24-1,TRBD2,TRBJ2-1,once,CATSDPTSGSGAYNEQFF,TGTGCCACCAGTGACCCGACTAGCGGGAGTGGGGCCTACAATGAGCAGTTCTTC